These 9 T cell receptor beta chains were all obtained from the same sample, sequenced in a study of T cells in Graves' hyperthyroidism and ophthalmopathy. TCR beta CDR3 regions were amplified from RNA. First-round RT-PCR of the TCR CDR3 relied on the HTBI primer set. MiXCR, applied by TCRdb to the multiplex PCR reads, yields one record per CDR3 protein. In the table there are 500,000 to 800,000 distinct CDR3 sequences, about 14% of which are singletons. The sequencing sample was made of blood. Source of these receptors: a woman in her 50s with Graves' ophthalmopathy.

There are many counts of this clonotype. J is TRBJ2-3 and V is TRBV11-2; maybe TRBD2 (6 bases). Germline CDR1 and CDR2: SGHAT and FQNNGV. The germline V and J ends were trimmed by 2 bases and 4 bases, with 13 bases remaining between them. The CDR3 extends over 15 amino acids. CDR3 protein: CASSLISGSSDTQYF. The CDR3 DNA is TGTGCCAGCAGCTTAATTTCCGGGAGTTCAGATACGCAGTATTTT.

The V call is TRBV7-9, the J call TRBJ1-2, with unresolved D. There are 14 residues in the CDR3. The V and J ends lost 3 bases and 4 bases respectively, with 12 bases between them. Germline loops: CDR1 SEHNR, CDR2 FQNEAQ (reference sequence). CDR3 region: CASSLGDGLYGYTF. In DNA form, the CDR3 reads TGTGCCAGCAGCTTGGGCGACGGACTCTATGGCTACACCTTC.

This clonotype was counted at least ten times. The CDR3 sequence is CASSPLAENTGELFF. In nucleotides, the CDR3 is TGCGCCAGCAGCCCCCTAGCGGAAAACACCGGGGAGCTGTTTTTT. V usage is TRBV5-1 and J usage is TRBJ2-2; 7 bases are shared with TRBD2. Germline CDR1 is SGHRS and CDR2 is YFSETQ. The CDR3 is made up of 15 amino acids. After removal of 4 bases from V and 2 bases from J, the junction contained 5 bases not matched to a gene. Using reference TRBV5-1 and TRBJ2-2 for the parts outside the CDR3, the full variable domain is KAGVTQTPRYLIKTRGQQVTLSCSPISGHRSVSWYQQTPGQGLQFLFEYFSETQRNKGNFPGRFSGRQFSNSRSEMNVSTLELGDSALYLCASSPLAENTGELFFGEGSRLTVL.

Details on this clonotype: A much bigger clone sits one base away, suggesting this may be a read error. This chain uses TRBV11-2 with TRBJ2-7; no definite D call. V lost 2 bases and J 5 bases, leaving 19 bases between the germline ends. Germline V CDR1 and CDR2: SGHAT, FQNNGV. CDR3 length equals 16 residues. DNA of the CDR3: TGTGCCAGCAGCTTAAAGGACGTAAACCATGACGACGAGCAGTACTTC. It yields the protein CASSLKDVNHDDEQYF.

The J gene is TRBJ2-7, the V gene TRBV7-3; a possible D gene is TRBD1 (6 bases). V was shortened by 6 bases and J by 0 bases, with 24 bases between the two germline ends. CDR3 length equals 18 residues. The germline V gene encodes CDR1 SGHTA and CDR2 FQGTGA. The CDR3 DNA sequence: TGTGCCAGCAGTGGGGTAACCCAGACTACAGGGATCTCCTACGAGCAGTACTTC. This sequence encodes CASSGVTQTTGISYEQYF. Looking up the rest from reference TRBV7-3 and TRBJ2-7 gives the full variable domain: GAGVSQTPSNKVTEKGKYVELRCDPISGHTALYWYRQSLGQGPEFLIYFQGTGAADDSGLPNDRFFAVRPEGSVSTLKIQRTERGDSAVYLCASSGVTQTTGISYEQYFGPGTRLTVT.

This clonotype was detected ten times or more. The CDR3 DNA reads as TGTGCCAGCAGTTTATTTACACAGAAAGAGACCCAGTACTTC. It specifies CASSLFTQKETQYF. This rearrangement joins TRBV28 to TRBJ2-5; D not certain. V was trimmed by 1 base and J by 3 bases, leaving 9 bases between them. The CDR3 consists of 14 residues. CDR1 is MDHEN and CDR2 is SYDVKM in the germline V gene.

This clonotype was observed a few times. The CDR3 sequence: CASSLGRANEKLFF. In nucleotides, the CDR3 is TGCGCCAGCAGCCTGGGCCGCGCTAATGAAAAACTGTTTTTT. This chain joins TRBV5-1 and TRBJ1-4; D call uncertain. CDR3 length equals 14 residues. From germline, CDR1 is SGHRS and CDR2 YFSETQ. V was cut by 4 bases and J by 3 bases, with 10 bases left in between.

This clonotype was seen only a few times. This chain connects TRBV5-1 to TRBJ1-6; 9 bases map to TRBD1. Germline V CDR1 and CDR2: SGHRS, YFSETQ. The CDR3 is made up of 19 amino acids. V lost 2 bases and J lost 10; bases outside the gene matches: 19. The CDR3 DNA follows: TGCGCCAGCAGCTTAACCGCACCGGGACAGGGCCGGGGGGGATCACCCCTCCACTTT. The encoded protein is CASSLTAPGQGRGGSPLHF.

This clonotype has just a few counts. The rearrangement joins TRBV20-1 to TRBJ2-5, with 12 bases aligning to TRBD1. This CDR3 is 16 amino acids long. Trimming took 2 bases from V and 2 from J; bases not matched to a gene: 6. CDR1 and CDR2 (germline): DFQATT, SNEGSKA (reference sequence). CDR3 loop: CSARNRDRGLQETQYF. CDR3 nucleotides: TGCAGTGCTAGAAACCGGGACAGGGGGCTTCAAGAGACCCAGTACTTC.